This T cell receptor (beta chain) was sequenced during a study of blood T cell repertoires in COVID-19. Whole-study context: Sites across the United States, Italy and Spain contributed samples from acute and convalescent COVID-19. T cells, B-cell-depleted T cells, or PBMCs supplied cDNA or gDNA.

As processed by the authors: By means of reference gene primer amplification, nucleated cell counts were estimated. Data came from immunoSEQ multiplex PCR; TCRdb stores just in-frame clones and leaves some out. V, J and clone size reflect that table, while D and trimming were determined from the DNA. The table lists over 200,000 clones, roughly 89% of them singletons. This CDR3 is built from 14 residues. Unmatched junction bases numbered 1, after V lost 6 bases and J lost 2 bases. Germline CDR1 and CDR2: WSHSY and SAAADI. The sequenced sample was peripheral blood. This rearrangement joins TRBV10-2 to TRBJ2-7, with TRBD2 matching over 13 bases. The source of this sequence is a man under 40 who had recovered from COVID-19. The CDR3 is CASRGLAGAYEQYF. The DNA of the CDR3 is TGCGCCAGCAGAGGACTAGCGGGGGCCTACGAGCAGTACTTC.